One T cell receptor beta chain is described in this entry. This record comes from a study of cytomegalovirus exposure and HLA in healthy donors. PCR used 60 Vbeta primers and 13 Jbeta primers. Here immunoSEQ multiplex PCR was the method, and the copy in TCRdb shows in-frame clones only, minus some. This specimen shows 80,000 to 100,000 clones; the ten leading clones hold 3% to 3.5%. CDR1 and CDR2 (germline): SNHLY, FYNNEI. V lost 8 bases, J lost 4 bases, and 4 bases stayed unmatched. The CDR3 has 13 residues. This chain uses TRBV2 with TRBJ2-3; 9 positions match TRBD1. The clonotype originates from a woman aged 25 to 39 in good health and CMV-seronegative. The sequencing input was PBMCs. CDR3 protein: CASSTGGADTQYF. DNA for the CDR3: TGTGCCAGCTCGACAGGGGGAGCAGATACGCAGTATTTT. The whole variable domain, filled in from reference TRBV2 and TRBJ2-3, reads EPEVTQTPSHQVTQMGQEVILRCVPISNHLYFYWYRQILGQKVEFLVSFYNNEISEKSEIFDDQFSVERPDGSNFTLKIRSTKLEDSAMYFCASSTGGADTQYFGPGTRLTVL.